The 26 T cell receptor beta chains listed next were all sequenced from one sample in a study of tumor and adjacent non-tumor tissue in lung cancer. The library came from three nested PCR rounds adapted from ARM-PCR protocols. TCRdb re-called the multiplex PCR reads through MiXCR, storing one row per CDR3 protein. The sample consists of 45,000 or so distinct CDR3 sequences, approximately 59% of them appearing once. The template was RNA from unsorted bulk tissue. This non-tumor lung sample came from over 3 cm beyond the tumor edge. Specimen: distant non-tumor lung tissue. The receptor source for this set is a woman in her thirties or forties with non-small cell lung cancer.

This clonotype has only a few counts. CDR3 sequence (DNA): TGTGCCAGCAGCTCAACTACAGGGACTAACTGTCTGGAAAACACCATATATTTT. Translating gives CASSSTTGTNCLENTIYF. The chain is built from TRBV11-3 and TRBJ1-3, with a tentative D call TRBD1 (6 bases). From germline, CDR1 is SGHNT and CDR2 YENEEA. Trimming left V 4 bases short and J 6 bases short, with 25 bases between. This CDR3 has 18 amino acids.

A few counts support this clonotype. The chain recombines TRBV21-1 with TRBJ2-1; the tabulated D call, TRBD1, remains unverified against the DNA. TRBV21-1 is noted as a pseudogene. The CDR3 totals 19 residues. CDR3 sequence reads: CASSKGNGTVLPLYNEQSF. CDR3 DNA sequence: TGTGCCAGCAGTAAGGGTAATGGGACTGTACTACCCCTGTACAATGAGCAGTCCTTC.

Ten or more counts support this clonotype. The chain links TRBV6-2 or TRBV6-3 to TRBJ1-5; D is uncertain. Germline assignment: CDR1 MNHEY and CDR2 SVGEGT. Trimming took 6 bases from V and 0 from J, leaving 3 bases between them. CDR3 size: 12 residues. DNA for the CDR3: TGTGCCAGCAGCGATAGCAATCAGCCCCAGCATTTT. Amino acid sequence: CASSDSNQPQHF.

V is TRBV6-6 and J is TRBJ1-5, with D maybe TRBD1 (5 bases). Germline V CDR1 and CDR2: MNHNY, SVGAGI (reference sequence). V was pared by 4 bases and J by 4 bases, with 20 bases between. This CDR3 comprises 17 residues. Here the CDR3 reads CASSSAPGGRGNQPQHF. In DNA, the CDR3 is TGTGCCAGCAGTTCCGCCCCCGGCGGACGGGGGAATCAGCCCCAGCATTTT.

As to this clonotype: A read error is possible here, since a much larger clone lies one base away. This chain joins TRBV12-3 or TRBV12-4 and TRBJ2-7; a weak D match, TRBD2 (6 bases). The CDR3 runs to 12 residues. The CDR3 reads CDSSPFRGEQYF. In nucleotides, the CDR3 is TGTGACAGCAGCCCTTTTCGGGGGGAGCAGTACTTC.

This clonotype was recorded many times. The DNA for the CDR3 is TGTGCCAGCAGCTTGCGGCAGGGAGGCGGGGGGGCTTCGTACGAGCAGTACTTC. The encoded protein is CASSLRQGGGGASYEQYF. The gene calls are TRBV5-6 and TRBJ2-7; 9 bases align to TRBD2. Germline CDR1 reads SGHDT; CDR2 reads YYEEEE. This CDR3 comprises 18 residues. Trimming removed 1 base from V and 4 bases from J; junction bases left unmatched: 15.

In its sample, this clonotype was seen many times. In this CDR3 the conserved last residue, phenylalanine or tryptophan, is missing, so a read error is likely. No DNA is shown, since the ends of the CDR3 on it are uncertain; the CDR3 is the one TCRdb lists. CDR3 region: CASSEALVAEGL. This chain connects TRBV6-1 to TRBJ2-5; TRBD2, as called in the table, went unchecked against the DNA. The germline V gene has CDR1 MNHNS and CDR2 SASEGT. The CDR3 sequence runs 12 residues, both termini included.

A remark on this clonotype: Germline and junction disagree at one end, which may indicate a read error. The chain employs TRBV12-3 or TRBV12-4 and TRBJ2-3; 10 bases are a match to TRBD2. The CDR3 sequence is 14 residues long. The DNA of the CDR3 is TGTGGCAGCACGGGGACTAGCGAAAGATATAGGCAGTATTTT. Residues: CGSTGTSERYRQYF.

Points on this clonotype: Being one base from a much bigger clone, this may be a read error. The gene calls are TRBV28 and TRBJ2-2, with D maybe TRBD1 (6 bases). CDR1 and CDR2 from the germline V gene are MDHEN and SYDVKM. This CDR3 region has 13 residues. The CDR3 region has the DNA TGTGCCAGCAGTTTAGGGGGCTTCGGGGAGCCGTTTTTT. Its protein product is CASSLGGFGEPFF.

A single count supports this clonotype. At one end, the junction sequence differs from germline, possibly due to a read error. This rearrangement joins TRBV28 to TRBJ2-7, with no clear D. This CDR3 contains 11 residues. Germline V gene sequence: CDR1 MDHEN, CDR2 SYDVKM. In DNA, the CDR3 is TGTGCCAGCGGTTTCCTGTACGAGCAGTACTTC. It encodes CASGFLYEQYF.

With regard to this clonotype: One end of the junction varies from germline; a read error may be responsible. CDR3 sequence reads: CANSITRPTDTQYF. CDR3 DNA sequence: TGTGCCAACAGCATAACGCGGCCCACAGATACGCAGTATTTT. The V and J genes are TRBV7-9 and TRBJ2-3; no clear D gene. The CDR3 runs to 14 residues. Germline CDR1 reads SEHNR; CDR2 reads FQNEAQ (reference sequence).

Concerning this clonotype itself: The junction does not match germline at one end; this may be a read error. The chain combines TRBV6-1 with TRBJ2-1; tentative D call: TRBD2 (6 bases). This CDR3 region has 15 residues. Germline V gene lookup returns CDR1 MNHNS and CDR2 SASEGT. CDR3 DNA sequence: TGCGCCAGCAGTGAGGAGGGTCTAACTGGCAATGAGCAGTTCTTC. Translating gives CASSEEGLTGNEQFF.

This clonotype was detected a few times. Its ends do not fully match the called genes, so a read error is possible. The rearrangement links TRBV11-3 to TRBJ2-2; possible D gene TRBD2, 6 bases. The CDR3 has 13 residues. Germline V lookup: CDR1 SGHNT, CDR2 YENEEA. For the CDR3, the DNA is TGTGCTAGCAGCTTCGAGAACACCGGGGGGCTGTTTTTT. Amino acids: CASSFENTGGLFF.

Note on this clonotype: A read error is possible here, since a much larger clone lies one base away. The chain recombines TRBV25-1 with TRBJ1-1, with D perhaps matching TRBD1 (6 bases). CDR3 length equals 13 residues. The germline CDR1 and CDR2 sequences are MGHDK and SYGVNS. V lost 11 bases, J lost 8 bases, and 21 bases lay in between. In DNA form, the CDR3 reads TGTGCCGCCCGACCGGGGGGCGCATTGGAAGCTTTCTTT. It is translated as CAARPGGALEAFF. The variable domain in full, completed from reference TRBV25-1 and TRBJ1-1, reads EADIYQTPRYLVIGTGKKITLECSQTMGHDKMYWYQQDPGMELHLIHYSYGVNSTEKGDLSSESTVSRIRTEHFPLTLESARPSHTSQYLCAARPGGALEAFFGQGTRLTVV.

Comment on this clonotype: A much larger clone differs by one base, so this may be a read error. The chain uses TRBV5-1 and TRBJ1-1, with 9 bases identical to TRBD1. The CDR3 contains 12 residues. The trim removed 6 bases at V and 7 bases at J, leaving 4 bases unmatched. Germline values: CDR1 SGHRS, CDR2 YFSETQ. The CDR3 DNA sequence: TGCGCCAGCAACAGGGACAGGGATGAAGCTTTCTTT. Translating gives CASNRDRDEAFF.

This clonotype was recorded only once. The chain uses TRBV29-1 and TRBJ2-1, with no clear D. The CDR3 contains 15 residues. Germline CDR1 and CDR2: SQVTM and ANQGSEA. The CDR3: CRVDDPSGKVNEQFF. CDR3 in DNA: TGCAGAGTAGACGACCCTAGTGGGAAAGTCAATGAGCAGTTCTTC.

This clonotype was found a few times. CDR3 amino acids: CASSFRGGGGQREKLFF. In nucleotides, the CDR3 is TGTGCCAGCAGTTTTCGCGGGGGGGGCGGCCAACGTGAAAAACTGTTTTTT. V usage is TRBV28 and J usage is TRBJ1-4, with D perhaps matching TRBD1 (6 bases). Germline V gives CDR1 MDHEN, CDR2 SYDVKM. The CDR3 totals 17 residues. The V end was cut by 3 bases, the J end by 7 bases, with 21 bases between.

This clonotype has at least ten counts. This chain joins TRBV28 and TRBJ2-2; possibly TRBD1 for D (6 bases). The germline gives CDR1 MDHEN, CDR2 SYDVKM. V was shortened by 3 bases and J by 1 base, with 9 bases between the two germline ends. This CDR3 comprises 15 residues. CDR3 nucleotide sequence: TGTGCCAGCAGTTTTGCGACAGGGAACACCGGGGAGCTGTTTTTT. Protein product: CASSFATGNTGELFF.

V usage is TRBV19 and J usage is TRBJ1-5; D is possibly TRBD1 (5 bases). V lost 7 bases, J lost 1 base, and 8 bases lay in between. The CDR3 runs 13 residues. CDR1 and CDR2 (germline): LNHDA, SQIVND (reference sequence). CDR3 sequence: CASMGDSNQPQHF. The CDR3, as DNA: TGTGCCAGTATGGGGGACAGCAATCAGCCCCAGCATTTT. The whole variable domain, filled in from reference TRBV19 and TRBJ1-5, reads DGGITQSPKYLFRKEGQNVTLSCEQNLNHDAMYWYRQDPGQGLRLIYYSQIVNDFQKGDIAEGYSVSREKKESFPLTVTSAQKNPTAFYLCASMGDSNQPQHFGDGTRLSIL.

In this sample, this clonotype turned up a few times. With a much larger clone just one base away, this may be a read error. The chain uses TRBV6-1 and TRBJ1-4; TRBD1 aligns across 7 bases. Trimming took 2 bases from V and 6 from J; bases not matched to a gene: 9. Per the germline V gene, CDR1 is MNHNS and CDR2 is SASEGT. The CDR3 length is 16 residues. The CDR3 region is CASSESTGQEYEKLFF. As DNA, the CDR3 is TGTGCCAGCAGTGAATCCACCGGACAGGAGTATGAAAAACTGTTTTTT.

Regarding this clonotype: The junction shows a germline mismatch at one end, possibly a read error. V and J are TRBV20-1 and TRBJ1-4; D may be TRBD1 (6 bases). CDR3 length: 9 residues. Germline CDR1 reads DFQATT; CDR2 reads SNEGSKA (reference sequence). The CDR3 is CSASLRTVF. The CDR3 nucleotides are TGCAGTGCTAGTCTCAGGACAGTTTTC.

The CDR3 DNA is TGTGCCAGCAGCTTAGGAGAGACTAGCAAATCATGGAATACGCAGTATTTT. Residues: CASSLGETSKSWNTQYF. The chain couples TRBV11-3 to TRBJ2-3; 7 bases map to TRBD2. Trimming cost V 1 base and J 7 bases; bases outside gene matches: 14. The CDR3 spans 17 residues. The germline V gene has CDR1 SGHNT and CDR2 YENEEA.

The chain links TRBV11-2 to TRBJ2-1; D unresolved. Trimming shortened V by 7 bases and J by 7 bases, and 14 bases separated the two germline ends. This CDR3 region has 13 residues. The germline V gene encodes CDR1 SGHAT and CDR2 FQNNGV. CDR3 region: CASTRTSVNEQFF. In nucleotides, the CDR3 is TGTGCCAGCACCCGGACCAGCGTGAATGAGCAGTTCTTC. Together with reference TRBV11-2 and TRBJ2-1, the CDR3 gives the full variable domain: EAGVAQSPRYKIIEKRQSVAFWCNPISGHATLYWYQQILGQGPKLLIQFQNNGVVDDSQLPKDRFSAERLKGVDSTLKIQPAKLEDSAVYLCASTRTSVNEQFFGPGTRLTVL.

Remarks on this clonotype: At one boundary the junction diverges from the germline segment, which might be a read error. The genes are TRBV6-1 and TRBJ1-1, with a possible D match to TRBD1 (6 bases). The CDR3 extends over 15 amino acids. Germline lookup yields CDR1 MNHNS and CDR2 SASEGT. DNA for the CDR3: TGTGCCAGAAGTGAAAAGGGGGGTTCGGCAACTGAAGATTTCTTT. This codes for CARSEKGGSATEDFF.

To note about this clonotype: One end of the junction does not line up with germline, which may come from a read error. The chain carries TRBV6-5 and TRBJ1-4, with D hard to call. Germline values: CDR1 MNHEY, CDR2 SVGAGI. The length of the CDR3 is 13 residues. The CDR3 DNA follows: TGTGCCTGCAGTGGGCTGGGTGGCCTTGGGCTGTTTTTT. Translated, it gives CACSGLGGLGLFF.

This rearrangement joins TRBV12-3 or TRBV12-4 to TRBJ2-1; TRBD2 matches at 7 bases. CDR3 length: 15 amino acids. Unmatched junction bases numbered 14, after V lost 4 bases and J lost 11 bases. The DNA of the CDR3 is TGTGCCAGCAGTTCCAGCGGGGTCTCCTACATTAAGCAGTTCTTC. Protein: CASSSSGVSYIKQFF.